This T cell receptor beta chain was sequenced for a study of OX40 agonist ivuxolimab in advanced cancers. Across the whole study: Earlier treatment with anti-PD-1, anti-PD-L1 or anti-CTLA-4 was permitted, and over 35% had received some. Overall study findings and caveats: Normalized expansion of T-cell clones was also low for some nonresponders.

Assay used: immunoSEQ multiplex PCR; TCRdb lists only in-frame clones, some missing. The sample records under 70,000 clones, approximately 86% being singletons. In germline, CDR1 is SGHTS, CDR2 YDEGEE. This CDR3 region has 15 residues. V shed 4 bases and J shed 4 bases, with 14 bases lying between them. Any history of autoimmune disease or systemic immunosuppression disqualified patients. Baseline, cycle 4 day 1, and cycle 7 day 1 were the blood sampling points. As concerns this clone: Its antigen is still unknown.

The sample was CD4+ or CD8+ T cells sorted from blood, taken in a trial of the OX40 agonist ivuxolimab. The J gene is TRBJ1-4, the V gene TRBV5-8, with D tentatively TRBD1 (6 bases). The receptor's source is an adult with an advanced solid tumor such as melanoma, head and neck, liver or kidney cancer. The CDR3, as DNA: TGTGCCAGCAGCCGCTTGGACAGACTTAATGAAAAACTGTTTTTT. This translates into CASSRLDRLNEKLFF.